This passage covers 21 T cell receptor beta chains from one sample sequenced in a study of cytomegalovirus exposure and HLA in healthy donors. A multiplex PCR was run with 60 Vbeta primers and 13 Jbeta primers. The table came from immunoSEQ multiplex PCR; TCRdb's copy has only in-frame clones and leaves some out. The table lists about 140,000 clones, roughly 68% of them singletons. The sample comprised PBMCs. The source of these receptors is a man aged 30-40 years in good health and CMV-seropositive.

This chain connects TRBV5-4 to TRBJ1-2, with 10 bases aligning to TRBD1. There are 16 residues in the CDR3. From germline, CDR1 is SGHNT and CDR2 YYREEE (reference sequence). Unmatched junction bases numbered 12, after V lost 2 bases and J lost 8 bases. CDR3 DNA: TGTGCCAGCAGCTTTGGACCGGGGACAGGGGAAGGAGGCTACACCTTC. Translating gives CASSFGPGTGEGGYTF.

V gene TRBV4-1 combines with J gene TRBJ1-1; D perhaps matches TRBD1 (6 bases). The germline gives CDR1 MGHRA, CDR2 YSYEKL. V gave up 5 bases and J gave up 3 bases, with 13 bases separating them. There are 14 residues in the CDR3. In nucleotides, the CDR3 is TGCGCCAGCAGCGCCGACAGGATATACACTGAAGCTTTCTTT. Translating it yields CASSADRIYTEAFF.

The chain links TRBV14 to TRBJ2-7, with 10 bases fitting TRBD2. Trimming at V came to 8 bases and at J to 6 bases, leaving 4 bases not matched to a gene. The CDR3 is 12 residues long. Germline CDR1 SGHDN, CDR2 FVKESK. The CDR3 nucleotides read TGTGCCAGCCGGACTAGCGGATCCGAGCAGTACTTC. Amino acids: CASRTSGSEQYF.

The chain joins TRBV7-2 to TRBJ2-3; unclear D gene. Trimming left V 1 base short and J 2 bases short, with 10 bases between. Germline assignment: CDR1 SGHTA and CDR2 FQGNSA. This CDR3 region has 15 residues. The CDR3 DNA reads TGTGCCAGCAGCTTAGGAGTAGCAGACACAGATACGCAGTATTTT. Translation: CASSLGVADTDTQYF.

The chain joins TRBV4-2 to TRBJ1-6, with a tentative D call TRBD1 (6 bases). This CDR3 contains 14 residues. Germline V gene data show CDR1 as LGHNA and CDR2 as YNFKEQ. V was clipped by 2 bases and J by 8 bases, with 10 bases between them. This CDR3 is CASSQRDTDSPLHF. In DNA, the CDR3 is TGTGCCAGCAGCCAAAGGGACACCGATTCACCCCTCCACTTT.

The CDR3 is CAISLQGADTEAFF. CDR3 DNA: TGTGCCATCAGCCTACAGGGGGCTGACACTGAAGCTTTCTTT. The V and J genes are TRBV10-3 and TRBJ1-1; TRBD1 aligns across 9 bases. This CDR3 has 14 amino acids. J lost 3 bases, V lost 6 bases, and 5 bases had no gene match. Germline V gives CDR1 ENHRY, CDR2 SYGVKD.

The rearrangement joins TRBV7-2 to TRBJ2-5; TRBD2 agrees at 15 bases. Per germline, CDR1 SGHTA and CDR2 FQGNSA. CDR3 length: 16 residues. Trimming removed 5 bases from V and 6 bases from J; junction bases left unmatched: 7. The CDR3 coding sequence is TGTGCCAGCAGCACCCGGACTAGCGGGAGGGCCCAGACCCAGTACTTC. Residues: CASSTRTSGRAQTQYF.

This chain's CDR3 is CASSVEENSGFTNTEAFF. In DNA, the CDR3 is TGTGCCAGCAGCGTAGAAGAGAATTCAGGGTTTACGAACACTGAAGCTTTCTTT. The V and J genes are TRBV9 and TRBJ1-1; D is possibly TRBD1 (5 bases). Trimming took off 0 bases at V and 1 base at J, with 19 bases between the two ends. The CDR3 has 18 amino acids. Germline CDR1 SGDLS, CDR2 YYNGEE. Full variable domain (outside the CDR3, taken from reference TRBV9 and TRBJ1-1): DSGVTQTPKHLITATGQRVTLRCSPRSGDLSVYWYQQSLDQGLQFLIQYYNGEERAKGNILERFSAQQFPDLHSELNLSSLELGDSALYFCASSVEENSGFTNTEAFFGQGTRLTVV.

J is TRBJ1-5 and V is TRBV6-1; TRBD1 matches at 7 bases. With 5 bases clipped from V and 2 bases from J, the junction kept 3 bases outside the gene matches. Per germline, CDR1 MNHNS and CDR2 SASEGT. The CDR3 extends over 14 amino acids. The DNA of the CDR3 is TGTGCCAGCAGTCGGACAGGAGGCAATCAGCCCCAGCATTTT. Translating it yields CASSRTGGNQPQHF.

The rearrangement links TRBV6-5 to TRBJ1-1; tentative D call: TRBD1 (6 bases). CDR1 MNHEY and CDR2 SVGAGI come from the germline V gene. The CDR3 has 15 amino acids. V lost 4 bases, J lost 0 bases, and 12 bases lay in between. This CDR3 is CASSSGQLMNTEAFF. CDR3 bases: TGTGCCAGCAGTTCAGGACAGCTTATGAACACTGAAGCTTTCTTT.

The rearrangement joins TRBV4-1 to TRBJ1-3; 9 bases map to TRBD1. Germline V gene lookup returns CDR1 MGHRA and CDR2 YSYEKL. The CDR3 extends over 16 amino acids. V was pared by 2 bases and J by 2 bases, with 4 bases of the junction left unmatched. The CDR3 protein is CASSQPRQGAGNTIYF. The CDR3 DNA reads as TGCGCCAGCAGCCAACCCCGACAGGGGGCTGGAAACACCATATATTTT.

This chain links TRBV7-3 with TRBJ2-2, with a weak D call TRBD1 (6 bases). In germline, CDR1 is SGHTA, CDR2 FQGTGA. With 4 bases removed from V and 1 base from J, the gap between germline ends came to 10 bases. The CDR3 consists of 15 residues. CDR3 loop: CASSSSDRNTGELFF. CDR3 in DNA: TGTGCCAGCAGCTCCTCGGACAGGAACACCGGGGAGCTGTTTTTT.

Details on this clone: A read error may produce the germline difference seen at one junction end. The rearrangement joins TRBV7-9 to TRBJ2-3, with 7 nucleotides matching TRBD2. The CDR3 runs to 14 residues. From germline, CDR1 is SEHNR and CDR2 FQNEAQ (reference sequence). CDR3 DNA sequence: TGTTCCAGCAGCGGGTCCGGGAGGACAGATACGCAGTATTTT. Amino acid sequence: CSSSGSGRTDTQYF.

About this clone: Germline and junction disagree at one end, which may indicate a read error. The chain links TRBV5-4 to TRBJ2-3; a possible D gene is TRBD2 (6 bases). The CDR3 loop spans 14 amino acids. Germline loops: CDR1 SGHNT, CDR2 YYREEE (reference sequence). As DNA, the CDR3 is TGTGCCAGCAGTCAAGCGGGTCGCACAGATACGCGGTATTTT. Protein: CASSQAGRTDTRYF.

V is TRBV30 and J is TRBJ2-2; TRBD2 matches at 7 bases. The length of the CDR3 is 15 residues. J lost 10 bases, V lost 2 bases, and 13 bases had no gene match. Germline V gene sequence: CDR1 GTSNPN, CDR2 SVGIG (reference sequence). In DNA, the CDR3 is TGTGCCTGGAGTTCACAACGGGGAGGGAGGTTGGAGCTGTTTTTT. Translating it yields CAWSSQRGGRLELFF.

The chain employs TRBV7-2 and TRBJ1-2, with D tentatively TRBD1 (6 bases). Per germline, CDR1 SGHTA and CDR2 FQGNSA. The CDR3 is 13 residues long. V lost 5 bases and J lost 4, with 11 bases in between. The CDR3 protein is CASSPTGPYGYTF. The CDR3 coding sequence is TGTGCCAGCAGCCCAACAGGGCCCTATGGCTACACCTTC. Together with reference TRBV7-2 and TRBJ1-2, the CDR3 gives the full variable domain: GAGVSQSPSNKVTEKGKDVELRCDPISGHTALYWYRQSLGQGLEFLIYFQGNSAPDKSGLPSDRFSAERTGGSVSTLTIQRTQQEDSAVYLCASSPTGPYGYTFGSGTRLTVV.

This chain joins TRBV7-9 and TRBJ2-5; TRBD2 matches 12 bases. The end of the DNA fits TRBJ2-7 better, so the J call may be wrong. The CDR3 is made up of 17 amino acids. CDR1 and CDR2 from the germline V gene are SEHNR and FQNEAQ (reference sequence). The DNA of the CDR3 is TGTGCCAGCAGCCCCCATCTGACTAGCGGGAGTTGGTACGAGCAGTACTTC. Translating it yields CASSPHLTSGSWYEQYF.

CDR3 nucleotide sequence: TGCGCCAGCAGCTTGGACGGGATGGGGACCTACGAGCAGTACTTC. It codes for CASSLDGMGTYEQYF. The chain is built from TRBV5-1 and TRBJ2-7, with D possibly TRBD2 on 5 matching bases. The CDR3 has 15 residues. The germline CDR1 and CDR2 sequences are SGHRS and YFSETQ. V dropped 0 bases and J dropped 2 bases, with 12 bases sitting between them.

The V gene is TRBV5-1, the J gene TRBJ2-3; no definite D call. Germline V CDR1 and CDR2: SGHRS, YFSETQ. V lost 4 bases, J lost 0 bases, and 12 bases lay in between. The CDR3 runs 15 residues. CDR3 DNA sequence: TGCGCCAGCAGCCAATGGAGTGCTAGCACAGATACGCAGTATTTT. This encodes CASSQWSASTDTQYF.

The V and J genes are TRBV9 and TRBJ2-7, with D perhaps matching TRBD1 (5 bases). This CDR3 is built from 15 residues. CDR1 is SGDLS and CDR2 is YYNGEE in the germline V gene. V was pared by 4 bases and J by 2 bases, with 16 bases between. DNA for the CDR3: TGTGCCAGCAGCCCACAAGACAGTACGGCCTACGAGCAGTACTTC. Its protein is CASSPQDSTAYEQYF.

The chain recombines TRBV25-1 with TRBJ2-1; D perhaps matches TRBD2 (5 bases). Germline lookup yields CDR1 MGHDK and CDR2 SYGVNS. The CDR3 contains 15 residues. With 2 bases removed from V and 8 bases from J, the gap between germline ends came to 16 bases. CDR3 DNA: TGTGCCAGCAGTGAACCCGCACTAGGGCGAGATGAGCAGTTCTTC. Translating it yields CASSEPALGRDEQFF.